This entry concerns a single T cell receptor (beta chain). After removal of 7 bases from V and 4 bases from J, the junction contained 11 bases not matched to a gene. The germline CDR1 and CDR2 sequences are LNHDA and SQIVND (reference sequence). There are 15 residues in the CDR3. This record comes from a study of blood T cell repertoires in COVID-19. Produced via immunoSEQ multiplex PCR; TCRdb's table is partial and in-frame only. The data show approximately 200,000 clones, with around 94% seen just once and about 0.76% held by the top ten. Patients of the Seattle cohort, enrolled during active infection, were followed longitudinally.

Sequenced material: peripheral blood. This clonotype was obtained from a man aged 25 to 45 with COVID-19, enrolled during active disease. The chain has TRBV19 and TRBJ1-2, with 8 bases fitting TRBD1. CDR3 DNA sequence: TGTGCCAGTACCGAGCAGGGTGGACAGGGCTATGGCTACACCTTC. Translated: CASTEQGGQGYGYTF.